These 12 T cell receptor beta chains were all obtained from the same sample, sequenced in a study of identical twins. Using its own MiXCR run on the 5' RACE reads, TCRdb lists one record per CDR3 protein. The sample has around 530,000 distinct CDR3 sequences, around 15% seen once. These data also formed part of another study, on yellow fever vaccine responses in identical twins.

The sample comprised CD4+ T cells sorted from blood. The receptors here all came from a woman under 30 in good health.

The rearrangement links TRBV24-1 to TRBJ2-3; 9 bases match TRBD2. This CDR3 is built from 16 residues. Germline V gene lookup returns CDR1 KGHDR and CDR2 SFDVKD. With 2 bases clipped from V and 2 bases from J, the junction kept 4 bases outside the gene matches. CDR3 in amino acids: CATSDSLAGATDTQYF. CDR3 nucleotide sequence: TGTGCCACCAGTGATTCGTTAGCGGGAGCCACAGATACGCAGTATTTT.

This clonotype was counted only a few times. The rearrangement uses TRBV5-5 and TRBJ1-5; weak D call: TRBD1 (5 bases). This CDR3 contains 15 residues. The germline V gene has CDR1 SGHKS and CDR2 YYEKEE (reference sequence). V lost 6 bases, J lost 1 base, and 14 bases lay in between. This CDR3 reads CASNPAGESNQPQHF. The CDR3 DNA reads TGTGCCAGCAACCCCGCGGGGGAGAGCAATCAGCCCCAGCATTTT. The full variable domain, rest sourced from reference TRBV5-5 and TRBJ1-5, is DAGVTQSPTHLIKTRGQQVTLRCSPISGHKSVSWYQQVLGQGPQFIFQYYEKEERGRGNFPDRFSARQFPNYSSELNVNALLLGDSALYLCASNPAGESNQPQHFGDGTRLSIL.

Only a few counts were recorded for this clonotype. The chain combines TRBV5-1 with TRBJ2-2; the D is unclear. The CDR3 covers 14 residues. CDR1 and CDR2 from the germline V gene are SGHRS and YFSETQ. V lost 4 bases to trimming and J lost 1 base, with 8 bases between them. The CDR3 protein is CASSEPKNTGELFF. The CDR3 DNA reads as TGCGCCAGCAGCGAACCAAAGAACACCGGGGAGCTGTTTTTT.

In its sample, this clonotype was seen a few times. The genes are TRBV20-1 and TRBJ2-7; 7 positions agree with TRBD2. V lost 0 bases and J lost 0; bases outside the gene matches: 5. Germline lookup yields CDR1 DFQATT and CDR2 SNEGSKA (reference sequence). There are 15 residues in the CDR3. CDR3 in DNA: TGCAGTGCTAGAGATATTCAGCGGGGCTCCTACGAGCAGTACTTC. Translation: CSARDIQRGSYEQYF.

In DNA, the CDR3 is TGTGCCAGCAGCCAAGGCGTAGCGGGGGCTGCCTACAATGAGCAGTTCTTC. Encoded protein: CASSQGVAGAAYNEQFF. The chain links TRBV3-1 to TRBJ2-1; TRBD2 aligns across 9 bases. This CDR3 has 17 amino acids. Germline-derived CDR1 and CDR2 are LGHDT and YNNKEL (reference sequence). V lost 1 base to trimming and J lost 2 bases; unmatched junction nucleotides: 6.

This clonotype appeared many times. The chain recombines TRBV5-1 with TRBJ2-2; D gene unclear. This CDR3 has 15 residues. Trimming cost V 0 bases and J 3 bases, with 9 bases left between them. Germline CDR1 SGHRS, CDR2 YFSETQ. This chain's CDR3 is CASSLGSSYTGELFF. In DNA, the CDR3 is TGCGCCAGCAGCTTGGGGAGTTCGTACACCGGGGAGCTGTTTTTT.

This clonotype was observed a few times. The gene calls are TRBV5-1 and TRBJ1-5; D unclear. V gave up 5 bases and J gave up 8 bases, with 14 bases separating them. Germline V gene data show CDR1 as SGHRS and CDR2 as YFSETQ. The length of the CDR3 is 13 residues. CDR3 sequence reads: CASSSDGKEPQHF. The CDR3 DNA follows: TGCGCCAGCAGTTCTGACGGAAAGGAGCCCCAGCATTTT.

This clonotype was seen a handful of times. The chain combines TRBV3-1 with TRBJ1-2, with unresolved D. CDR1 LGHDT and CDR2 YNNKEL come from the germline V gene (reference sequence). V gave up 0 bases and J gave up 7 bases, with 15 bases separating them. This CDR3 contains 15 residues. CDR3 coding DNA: TGTGCCAGCAGCCAAGATGGCAGGACCTCCGGTGGCTACACCTTC. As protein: CASSQDGRTSGGYTF.

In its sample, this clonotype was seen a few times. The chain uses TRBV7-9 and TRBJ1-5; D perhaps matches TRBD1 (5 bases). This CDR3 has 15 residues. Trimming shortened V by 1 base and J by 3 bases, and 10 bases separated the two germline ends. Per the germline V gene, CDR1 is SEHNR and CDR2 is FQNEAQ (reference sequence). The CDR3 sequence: CASSLEGTPNQPQHF. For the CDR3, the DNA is TGTGCCAGCAGCTTAGAGGGGACCCCCAATCAGCCCCAGCATTTT. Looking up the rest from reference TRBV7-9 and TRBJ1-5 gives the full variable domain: DTGVSQNPRHKITKRGQNVTFRCDPISEHNRLYWYRQTLGQGPEFLTYFQNEAQLEKSRLLSDRFSAERPKGSFSTLEIQRTEQGDSAMYLCASSLEGTPNQPQHFGDGTRLSIL.

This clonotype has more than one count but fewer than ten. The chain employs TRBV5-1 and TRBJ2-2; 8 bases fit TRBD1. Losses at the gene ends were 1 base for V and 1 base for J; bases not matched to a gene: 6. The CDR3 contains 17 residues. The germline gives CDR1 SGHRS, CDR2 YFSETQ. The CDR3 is CASSLKAGGLNTGELFF. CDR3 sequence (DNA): TGCGCCAGCAGCTTGAAGGCAGGGGGCCTGAACACCGGGGAGCTGTTTTTT.

The CDR3 DNA follows: TGTGCCAGCAGCTTAGCGCAAGGGGGCATTGGAAACACCATATATTTT. Amino acids: CASSLAQGGIGNTIYF. The chain employs TRBV7-2 and TRBJ1-3; 7 positions agree with TRBD1. V lost 0 bases, J lost 3 bases, and 5 bases stayed unmatched. This CDR3 spans 16 amino acids. Per germline, CDR1 SGHTA and CDR2 FQGNSA.

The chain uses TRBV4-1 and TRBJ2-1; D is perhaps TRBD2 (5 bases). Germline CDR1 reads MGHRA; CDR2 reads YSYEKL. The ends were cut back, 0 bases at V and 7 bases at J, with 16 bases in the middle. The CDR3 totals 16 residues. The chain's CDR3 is CASSQEGRFRGNEQFF. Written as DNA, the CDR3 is TGCGCCAGCAGCCAAGAAGGGCGTTTCCGGGGAAATGAGCAGTTCTTC.